These 9 T cell receptor beta chains share one sample of origin, sequenced in a study of blood T cells in healthy people across ages. Sample-barcoded 5' priming and a J-beta primer mix drove a second PCR of about 7 to 12 cycles. MiXCR, run by TCRdb on the 5' RACE reads, gives a single entry per CDR3 protein. The sample records 550,000 to 600,000 distinct CDR3 sequences, roughly 48% being singletons. Sequencing was carried out using blood. The receptors come from a man aged 80 or over in good health.

This clonotype was counted a single time. Germline is not matched at one junction end, which may reflect a read error. The chain uses TRBV7-2 and TRBJ1-2, with D possibly TRBD1 on 5 matching bases. The length of the CDR3 is 15 residues. Germline V gene lookup returns CDR1 SGHTA and CDR2 FQGNSA. As DNA, the CDR3 is TGTGCCAGCAACTTAGGGGTCTTTAACGGCCAGGGCTACACCTTC. Its translation is CASNLGVFNGQGYTF.

V usage is TRBV7-3 and J usage is TRBJ1-1; D ambiguous. Germline V gene data show CDR1 as SGHTA and CDR2 as FQGTGA. The CDR3 spans 13 residues. V was pared by 3 bases and J by 0 bases, with 5 bases between. The chain's CDR3 is CASSLVMNTEAFF. The CDR3 DNA reads TGTGCCAGCAGCTTGGTCATGAACACTGAAGCTTTCTTT.

This clonotype was picked up a small number of times. The rearrangement uses TRBV7-2 and TRBJ1-2; D uncertain. Trimming cost V 5 bases and J 2 bases, with 15 bases left between them. The CDR3 spans 15 residues. In germline, CDR1 is SGHTA, CDR2 FQGNSA. The CDR3 here is CASSPSSTQNYGYTF. CDR3 nucleotides: TGTGCCAGCAGCCCGTCTTCGACACAAAACTATGGCTACACCTTC.

This clonotype was counted at least ten times. This chain joins TRBV10-3 and TRBJ2-5, with 13 bases fitting TRBD2. CDR1 ENHRY and CDR2 SYGVKD come from the germline V gene. The CDR3 is 13 residues long. V gave up 10 bases and J gave up 3 bases; unmatched junction bases: 2. The CDR3: CATGLAGEETQYF. CDR3 sequence (DNA): TGTGCCACCGGACTAGCGGGAGAAGAGACCCAGTACTTC.

The chain couples TRBV10-3 to TRBJ2-7; 9 bases line up with TRBD1. Germline CDR1 and CDR2: ENHRY and SYGVKD. After removal of 8 bases from V and 1 base from J, the junction contained 0 bases not matched to a gene. This CDR3 has 12 amino acids. This CDR3 is CAIGTGSYEQYF. In DNA form, the CDR3 reads TGTGCCATCGGGACAGGGTCCTACGAGCAGTACTTC.

This clonotype occurred a few times. V gene TRBV5-1 combines with J gene TRBJ2-5; the match to TRBD1 covers 8 bases. Germline V gene sequence: CDR1 SGHRS, CDR2 YFSETQ. The CDR3 runs 17 residues. V lost 1 base to trimming and J lost 1 base; unmatched junction nucleotides: 9. CDR3 sequence reads: CASSLLVTGGSQETQYF. DNA of the CDR3: TGCGCCAGCAGCTTGTTGGTTACAGGGGGTTCCCAAGAGACCCAGTACTTC.

The rearrangement joins TRBV7-2 to TRBJ1-6, with TRBD1 identical over 7 bases. V trimming: 5 bases; J trimming: 14 bases; junction bases outside the gene matches: 18. Germline V gives CDR1 SGHTA, CDR2 FQGNSA. CDR3 size: 16 residues. The CDR3 here is CASSPIPGQPSISLHF. CDR3 sequence (DNA): TGTGCCAGCAGCCCTATCCCGGGACAGCCTTCAATATCCCTCCACTTT.

The chain employs TRBV7-3 and TRBJ2-1; 9 nucleotides align to TRBD2. Losses at the gene ends were 5 bases for V and 2 bases for J; bases not matched to a gene: 10. Germline CDR1 SGHTA, CDR2 FQGTGA. This CDR3 is built from 17 residues. CDR3 nucleotide sequence: TGTGCCAGCAGCCCCCGTCCTAGCGGGATAACCTACAATGAGCAGTTCTTC. Its translation: CASSPRPSGITYNEQFF.

V and J are TRBV27 and TRBJ2-2; no firm D call. There are 15 residues in the CDR3. V lost 10 bases to trimming and J lost 2 bases, with 17 bases between them. Per germline, CDR1 MNHEY and CDR2 SMNVEV (reference sequence). The CDR3 nucleotides are TGTGCCACTAATAACGGTCCCGCAAACACCGGGGAGCTGTTTTTT. Translation: CATNNGPANTGELFF.